The 17 T cell receptor beta chains below were found in one sample sequenced in a study of T cell changes during pregnancy in multiple sclerosis. Here immunoSEQ multiplex PCR was the method, and the copy in TCRdb shows in-frame clones only, minus some. The table lists tens of thousands of clones, around 90% of them singletons. Specimen: peripheral blood, collected after pregnancy. Every receptor here comes from a female donor in good health, enrolled as a control in a pregnancy study.

The rearrangement joins TRBV18 to TRBJ1-1; 9 bases fit TRBD1. Germline-derived CDR1 and CDR2 are KGHSH and LQKENI. Unmatched junction bases numbered 2, after V lost 2 bases and J lost 1 base. The CDR3 loop spans 15 amino acids. In DNA form, the CDR3 reads TGTGCCAGCTCACCAATACAGGGGGCGAACACTGAAGCTTTCTTT. This encodes CASSPIQGANTEAFF.

This chain uses TRBV4-3 with TRBJ1-5; 11 nucleotides agree with TRBD1. The CDR3 contains 15 residues. V dropped 3 bases and J dropped 7; count of bases not matched to a gene: 5. The germline V gene has CDR1 LGHNA and CDR2 YSLEER. This CDR3 is CASSQDRGLGQPQHF. CDR3 nucleotide sequence: TGCGCCAGCAGCCAGGACAGGGGGCTAGGGCAGCCCCAGCATTTT.

The V and J genes are TRBV27 and TRBJ2-2, with D perhaps TRBD1 (5 bases). This CDR3 has 12 amino acids. Between the trimmed V and J ends, which lost 2 bases and 10 bases, there was a span of 8 bases. Germline loops: CDR1 MNHEY, CDR2 SMNVEV (reference sequence). For the CDR3, the DNA is TGTGCCAGCAGTTTAAGGGGCGCGGAGCTGTTTTTT. Translating it yields CASSLRGAELFF.

This rearrangement joins TRBV2 to TRBJ1-6, with a tentative D call TRBD1 (5 bases). Trimming removed 7 bases from V and 7 bases from J, with 11 bases in between. The length of the CDR3 is 13 residues. Germline V gene data show CDR1 as SNHLY and CDR2 as FYNNEI. The CDR3 spells CASTPTANSPLHF. CDR3 coding DNA: TGTGCCAGCACCCCGACAGCGAATTCACCCCTCCACTTT.

Written as DNA, the CDR3 is TGTGCCAGCAGCTCCGGACTAGCGGGGGGTCTCAATGAGCAGTTCTTC. This codes for CASSSGLAGGLNEQFF. The chain combines TRBV7-8 with TRBJ2-1; the match to TRBD2 covers 14 bases. The V gene's germline CDR1 is SGHVS and CDR2 FQNEAQ. This CDR3 spans 16 amino acids. The V and J ends lost 4 bases and 6 bases, in that order; junction bases with no gene match: 5. Full variable domain (remainder filled in from reference TRBV7-8 and TRBJ2-1): GAGVSQSPRYKVAKRGQDVALRCDPISGHVSLFWYQQALGQGPEFLTYFQNEAQLDKSGLPSDRFFAERPEGSVSTLKIQRTQQEDSAVYLCASSSGLAGGLNEQFFGPGTRLTVL.

This clone was picked up one time. V usage is TRBV19 and J usage is TRBJ1-1; a weak D match, TRBD1 (6 bases). Trimming cost V 4 bases and J 0 bases, with 9 bases left between them. This CDR3 comprises 14 residues. Germline assignment: CDR1 LNHDA and CDR2 SQIVND (reference sequence). The CDR3 here is CASSTRGMNTEAFF. The CDR3 region has the DNA TGTGCCAGTAGTACAAGGGGGATGAACACTGAAGCTTTCTTT.

This clone was found a few times. The chain has TRBV29-1 and TRBJ2-7, with 7 bases fitting TRBD2. After removal of 5 bases from V and 0 bases from J, the junction contained 7 bases not matched to a gene. Per germline, CDR1 SQVTM and CDR2 ANQGSEA. This CDR3 is built from 14 residues. This CDR3 is CSVSGGTVSYEQYF. The CDR3 DNA follows: TGCAGCGTTTCGGGGGGAACAGTCTCCTACGAGCAGTACTTC.

The chain joins TRBV4-2 to TRBJ2-1, with 8 bases fitting TRBD2. Unmatched junction bases numbered 5, after V lost 0 bases and J lost 4 bases. Germline CDR1 is LGHNA and CDR2 is YNFKEQ. The CDR3 length is 16 residues. Here the CDR3 reads CASSQEWASGYNEQFF. The CDR3 nucleotides read TGTGCCAGCAGCCAAGAGTGGGCTAGCGGGTACAATGAGCAGTTCTTC.

The chain links TRBV9 to TRBJ1-1; possibly TRBD1 for D (6 bases). The CDR3 runs 15 residues. V was trimmed by 4 bases and J by 0 bases, leaving 13 bases between them. In germline, CDR1 is SGDLS, CDR2 YYNGEE. CDR3 residues: CASSPSGAMNTEAFF. In nucleotides, the CDR3 is TGTGCCAGCAGCCCCTCAGGGGCCATGAACACTGAAGCTTTCTTT.

The CDR3 region is CASSWYRANTGELFF. The CDR3 nucleotides are TGTGCCAGCAGTTGGTACAGGGCGAACACCGGGGAGCTGTTTTTT. The J gene is TRBJ2-2, the V gene TRBV27; D possibly corresponds to TRBD1 (6 bases). V dropped 4 bases and J dropped 0 bases, with 9 bases sitting between them. This CDR3 is built from 15 residues. Germline-derived CDR1 and CDR2 are MNHEY and SMNVEV (reference sequence).

The V and J genes are TRBV7-8 and TRBJ2-5; possibly TRBD1 for D (6 bases). The CDR3 is made up of 13 amino acids. Germline V gene lookup returns CDR1 SGHVS and CDR2 FQNEAQ. V dropped 6 bases and J dropped 5 bases, with 13 bases sitting between them. As DNA, the CDR3 is TGTGCCAGCAGACACAGGGAGAGGGAGACCCAGTACTTC. Translation gives CASRHRERETQYF. Using reference TRBV7-8 and TRBJ2-5 for the parts outside the CDR3, the full variable domain is GAGVSQSPRYKVAKRGQDVALRCDPISGHVSLFWYQQALGQGPEFLTYFQNEAQLDKSGLPSDRFFAERPEGSVSTLKIQRTQQEDSAVYLCASRHRERETQYFGPGTRLLVL.

The V gene is TRBV7-9, the J gene TRBJ2-5, with 7 bases fitting TRBD1. This CDR3 comprises 16 residues. The V gene's germline CDR1 is SEHNR and CDR2 FQNEAQ (reference sequence). J lost 0 bases, V lost 6 bases, and 10 bases had no gene match. CDR3 nucleotides: TGTGCCAGCAGTTTGGCGCGACAGGGAGACCAAGAGACCCAGTACTTC. It is translated as CASSLARQGDQETQYF.

Written as DNA, the CDR3 is TGCGCCAGCAGTTCCCTGTCCCAAGACAGGTCCTACGAGCAGTACTTC. It translates to CASSSLSQDRSYEQYF. The V call is TRBV5-1, the J call TRBJ2-7; perhaps TRBD1 as D (6 bases). The V gene's germline CDR1 is SGHRS and CDR2 YFSETQ. Trimming left V 5 bases short and J 1 base short, with 19 bases between. This CDR3 has 16 amino acids.

The chain combines TRBV27 with TRBJ2-7, with 9 bases lining up with TRBD2. Unmatched junction bases numbered 8, after V lost 5 bases and J lost 0 bases. The germline V gene has CDR1 MNHEY and CDR2 SMNVEV (reference sequence). This CDR3 contains 16 residues. The CDR3 region has the DNA TGTGCCAGCAGTCCGAGCCTAGCGGGGAGCTCCTACGAGCAGTACTTC. This gives the protein CASSPSLAGSSYEQYF.

This chain uses TRBV27 with TRBJ1-3; maybe TRBD1 (6 bases). CDR1 MNHEY and CDR2 SMNVEV come from the germline V gene (reference sequence). Trimming shortened V by 6 bases and J by 0 bases, and 18 bases separated the two germline ends. The CDR3 sequence is 17 residues long. CDR3 DNA: TGTGCCAGCAGCTCATCGGGGGGCATAATCTCTGGAAACACCATATATTTT. Its translation: CASSSSGGIISGNTIYF.

This chain links TRBV5-1 with TRBJ2-5; 7 nucleotides line up with TRBD1. Trimming removed 0 bases from V and 4 bases from J; junction bases left unmatched: 0. CDR1 and CDR2 (germline): SGHRS, YFSETQ. The CDR3 contains 13 residues. CDR3 coding DNA: TGCGCCAGCAGCTTGGGACAGGGAGAGACCCAGTACTTC. This translates into CASSLGQGETQYF. Supplemented by reference TRBV5-1 and TRBJ2-5, the full variable domain reads KAGVTQTPRYLIKTRGQQVTLSCSPISGHRSVSWYQQTPGQGLQFLFEYFSETQRNKGNFPGRFSGRQFSNSRSEMNVSTLELGDSALYLCASSLGQGETQYFGPGTRLLVL.

This clone has more than one count but fewer than ten. The chain has TRBV6-1 and TRBJ2-3; tentatively, D is TRBD2 (5 bases). The CDR3 totals 15 residues. The V and J ends lost 6 bases and 1 base respectively, with 14 bases between them. Germline lookup yields CDR1 MNHNS and CDR2 SASEGT. CDR3 DNA sequence: TGTGCCAGCAGGGCAACTAGAAAAGGCACAGATACGCAGTATTTT. Its protein product is CASRATRKGTDTQYF.